Each of the 7 T cell receptor beta chains below was sequenced from the same sample in a study of control samples from healthy donors and cancer patients. The method was immunoSEQ multiplex PCR; TCRdb's version includes in-frame clones alone and lacks a portion of them. The sample lists 150,000 to 200,000 clones, 70% to 90% seen once, with about 11% in the top ten. Sequencing was performed on blood. The receptors here all came from a man aged 25-45 years in good health.

This clone is a singleton in its sample. V is TRBV6-5 and J is TRBJ2-2; TRBD2 matches at 12 bases. The CDR3 consists of 16 residues. CDR1 MNHEY and CDR2 SVGAGI come from the germline V gene. Losses at the gene ends were 0 bases for V and 6 bases for J; bases not matched to a gene: 2. In DNA, the CDR3 is TGTGCCAGCAGTTACTCGACTAGCGGGGGTGCCGGGGAGCTGTTTTTT. Translated: CASSYSTSGGAGELFF.

The gene calls are TRBV5-4 and TRBJ2-7; 12 bases map to TRBD2. There are 16 residues in the CDR3. Germline assignment: CDR1 SGHNT and CDR2 YYREEE (reference sequence). V trimming: 0 bases; J trimming: 1 base; junction bases outside the gene matches: 2. CDR3 sequence reads: CASSLGGLAGSYEQYF. CDR3 nucleotide sequence: TGTGCCAGCAGCTTGGGAGGACTAGCGGGGTCCTACGAGCAGTACTTC.

The rearrangement uses TRBV6-6 and TRBJ1-5; D uncertain. CDR3 length: 14 amino acids. Germline CDR1 is MNHNY and CDR2 is SVGAGI (reference sequence). V lost 8 bases and J 0 bases, leaving 11 bases between the germline ends. CDR3 DNA sequence: TGTGCCAGCTCGTCGCGGGATAGCAATCAGCCCCAGCATTTT. This gives the protein CASSSRDSNQPQHF.

V usage is TRBV27 and J usage is TRBJ2-5, with 7 bases matching TRBD1. Trimming at V came to 5 bases and at J to 3 bases, leaving 9 bases not matched to a gene. The CDR3 spans 15 residues. The V gene's germline CDR1 is MNHEY and CDR2 SMNVEV (reference sequence). CDR3 loop: CASSNGQVFKETQYF. For the CDR3, the DNA is TGTGCCAGCAGTAATGGACAGGTTTTTAAAGAGACCCAGTACTTC.

The V and J genes are TRBV18 and TRBJ2-7, with TRBD1 matching over 7 bases. V was pared by 2 bases and J by 5 bases, with 9 bases of the junction left unmatched. The CDR3 consists of 15 residues. Germline CDR1 KGHSH, CDR2 LQKENI. This CDR3 reads CASSPYSSGQDEQYF. CDR3 nucleotide sequence: TGTGCCAGCTCACCATACTCGTCCGGACAGGACGAGCAGTACTTC.

The CDR3 reads CASSQDDPQETQYF. The CDR3 nucleotides read TGTGCCAGCAGCCAAGACGATCCGCAAGAGACCCAGTACTTC. The chain recombines TRBV4-2 with TRBJ2-5; no definite D call. CDR1 and CDR2 from the germline V gene are LGHNA and YNFKEQ. The CDR3 runs to 14 residues. Trimming took 0 bases from V and 2 from J, leaving 7 bases between them.

The J gene is TRBJ1-1, the V gene TRBV12-5, with 10 bases fitting TRBD1. CDR3 length: 16 amino acids. Trimming at V came to 1 base and at J to 3 bases, leaving 5 bases not matched to a gene. Germline CDR1 is LGHNT and CDR2 is FRNRAP. CDR3 sequence: CASGLGRDRGYTEAFF. CDR3 sequence (DNA): TGTGCTAGTGGTTTGGGCCGGGACAGGGGATACACTGAAGCTTTCTTT.